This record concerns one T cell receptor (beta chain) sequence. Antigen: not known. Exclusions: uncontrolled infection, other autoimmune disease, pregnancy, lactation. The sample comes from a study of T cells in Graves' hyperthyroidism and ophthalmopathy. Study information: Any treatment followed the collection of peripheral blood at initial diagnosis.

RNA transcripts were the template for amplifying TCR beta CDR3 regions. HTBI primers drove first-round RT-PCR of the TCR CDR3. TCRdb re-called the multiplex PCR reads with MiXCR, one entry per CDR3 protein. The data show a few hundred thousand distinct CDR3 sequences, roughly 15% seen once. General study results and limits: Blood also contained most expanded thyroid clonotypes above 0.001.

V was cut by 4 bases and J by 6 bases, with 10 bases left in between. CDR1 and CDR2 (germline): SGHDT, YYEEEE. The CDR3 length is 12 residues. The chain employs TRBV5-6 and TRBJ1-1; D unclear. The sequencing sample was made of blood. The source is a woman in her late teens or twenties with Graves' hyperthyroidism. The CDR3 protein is CASSPGFSEAFF. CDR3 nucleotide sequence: TGTGCCAGCAGCCCTGGATTTTCTGAAGCTTTCTTT.